The T cell receptor (beta chain) described here comes from a study of blood T cell repertoires in COVID-19. The method was immunoSEQ multiplex PCR; TCRdb's version includes in-frame clones alone and lacks a portion of them. The table includes 70,000 or so clones, 70% to 90% detected once. The germline V gene has CDR1 MRHNA and CDR2 SNTAGT. V gave up 6 bases and J gave up 5 bases; unmatched junction bases: 6. This CDR3 has 13 residues. Of note for this clone: Distinct nucleotide sequences in the sample also encode this CDR3.

The sequence was obtained from a woman of 80 years or more with acute or convalescent COVID-19. The sample consisted of peripheral blood. This chain uses TRBV6-4 with TRBJ1-1; 7 nucleotides align to TRBD1. The CDR3 region has the DNA TGTGCCAGCAGAAGGACAGGCGATACTGAAGCTTTCTTT. Its translation is CASRRTGDTEAFF.